The T cell receptor beta chain under discussion was sequenced for a study of blood T cells in healthy people across ages. Trimming shortened V by 1 base and J by 5 bases, and 14 bases separated the two germline ends. This CDR3 has 15 residues. Drawn from each donor were around 10 milliliters of peripheral blood. This clonotype has just a few counts. Sample-barcoded 5' priming and a J-beta primer mix drove a second PCR of 7 to 11 cycles. Every molecule of cDNA carried a tag from a template-switch adaptor with 12 random nucleotides. Using its own MiXCR run on the 5' RACE reads, TCRdb lists one record per CDR3 protein. The sample has roughly 830,000 distinct CDR3 sequences; around two thirds are singletons.

The receptor's source is a man aged 30 to 39 in good health. Source material: blood. The J gene is TRBJ2-5, the V gene TRBV12-3 or TRBV12-4; tentatively, D is TRBD2 (6 bases). CDR3 loop: CASSLGGRRGETQYF. DNA of the CDR3: TGTGCCAGCAGTTTAGGGGGGAGGAGAGGGGAGACCCAGTACTTC.